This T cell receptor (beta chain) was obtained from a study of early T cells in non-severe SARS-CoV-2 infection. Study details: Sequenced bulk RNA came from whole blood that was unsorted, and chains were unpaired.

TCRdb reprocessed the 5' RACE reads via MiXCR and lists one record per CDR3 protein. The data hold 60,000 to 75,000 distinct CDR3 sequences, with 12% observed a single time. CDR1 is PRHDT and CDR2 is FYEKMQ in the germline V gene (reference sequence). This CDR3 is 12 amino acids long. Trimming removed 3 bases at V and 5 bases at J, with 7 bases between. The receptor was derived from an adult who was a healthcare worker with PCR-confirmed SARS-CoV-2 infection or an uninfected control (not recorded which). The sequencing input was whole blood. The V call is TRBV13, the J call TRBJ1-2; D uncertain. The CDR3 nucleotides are TGTGCCAGCAGCTTTGGTCTATATGGCTACACCTTC. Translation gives CASSFGLYGYTF.